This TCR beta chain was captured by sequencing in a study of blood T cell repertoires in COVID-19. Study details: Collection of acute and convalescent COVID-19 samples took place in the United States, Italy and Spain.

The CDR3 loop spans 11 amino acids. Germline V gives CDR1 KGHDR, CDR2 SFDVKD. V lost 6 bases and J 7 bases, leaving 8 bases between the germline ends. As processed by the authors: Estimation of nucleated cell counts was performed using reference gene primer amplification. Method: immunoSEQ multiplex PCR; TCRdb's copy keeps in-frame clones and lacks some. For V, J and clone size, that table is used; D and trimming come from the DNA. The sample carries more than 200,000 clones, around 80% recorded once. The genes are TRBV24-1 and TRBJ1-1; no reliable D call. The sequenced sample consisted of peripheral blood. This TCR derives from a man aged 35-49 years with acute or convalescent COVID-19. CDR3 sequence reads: CATSFGNEAFF. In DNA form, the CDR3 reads TGTGCCACCAGTTTCGGGAATGAAGCTTTCTTT.